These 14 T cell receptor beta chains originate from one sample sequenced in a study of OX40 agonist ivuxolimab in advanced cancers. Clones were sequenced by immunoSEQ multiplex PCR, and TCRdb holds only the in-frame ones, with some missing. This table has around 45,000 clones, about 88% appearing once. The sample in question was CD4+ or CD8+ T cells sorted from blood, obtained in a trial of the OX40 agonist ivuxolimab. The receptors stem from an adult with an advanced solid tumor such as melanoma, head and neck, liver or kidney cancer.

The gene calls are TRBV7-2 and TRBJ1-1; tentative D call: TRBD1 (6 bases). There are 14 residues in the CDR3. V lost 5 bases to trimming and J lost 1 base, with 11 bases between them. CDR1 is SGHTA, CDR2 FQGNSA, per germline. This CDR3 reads CASSPGHSNTEAFF. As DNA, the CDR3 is TGTGCCAGCAGCCCGGGACATTCGAACACTGAAGCTTTCTTT.

The CDR3 sequence: CASSVGVESIQSTVYF. CDR3 coding DNA: TGTGCCAGCAGCGTAGGAGTAGAAAGTATCCAATCCACAGTGTATTTT. The rearrangement uses TRBV9 and TRBJ2-3; D not certain. This CDR3 has 16 residues. The germline V and J ends were trimmed by 0 bases and 14 bases, with 25 bases remaining between them. Germline V CDR1 and CDR2: SGDLS, YYNGEE.

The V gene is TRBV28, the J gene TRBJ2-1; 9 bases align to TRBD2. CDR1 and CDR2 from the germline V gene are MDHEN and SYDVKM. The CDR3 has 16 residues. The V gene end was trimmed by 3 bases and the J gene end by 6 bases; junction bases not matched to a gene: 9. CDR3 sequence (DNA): TGTGCCAGCAGTTTTAACCTAGCGGGAACCTTCAATGAGCAGTTCTTC. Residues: CASSFNLAGTFNEQFF.

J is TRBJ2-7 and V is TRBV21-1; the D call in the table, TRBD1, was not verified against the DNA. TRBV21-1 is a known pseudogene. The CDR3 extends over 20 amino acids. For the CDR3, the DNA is TGTGCCAGGGACTGGGACAGGGGCTCAGGTAAGCGGGACTCCTACTACGAGCAGTACTTC. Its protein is CARDWDRGSGKRDSYYEQYF.

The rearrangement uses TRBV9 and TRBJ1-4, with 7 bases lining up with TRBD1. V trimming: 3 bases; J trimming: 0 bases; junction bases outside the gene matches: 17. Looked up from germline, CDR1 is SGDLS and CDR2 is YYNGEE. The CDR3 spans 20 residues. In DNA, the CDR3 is TGTGCCAGCAGCGCATCCAGAGGGGGCCGAGGTGCGGCAACTAATGAAAAACTGTTTTTT. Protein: CASSASRGGRGAATNEKLFF.

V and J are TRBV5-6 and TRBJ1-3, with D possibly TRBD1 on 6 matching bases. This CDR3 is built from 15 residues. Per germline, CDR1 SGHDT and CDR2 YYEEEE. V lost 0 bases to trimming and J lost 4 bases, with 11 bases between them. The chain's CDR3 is CASSLEYREGNTIYF. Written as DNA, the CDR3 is TGTGCCAGCAGCTTGGAATACAGGGAAGGAAACACCATATATTTT.

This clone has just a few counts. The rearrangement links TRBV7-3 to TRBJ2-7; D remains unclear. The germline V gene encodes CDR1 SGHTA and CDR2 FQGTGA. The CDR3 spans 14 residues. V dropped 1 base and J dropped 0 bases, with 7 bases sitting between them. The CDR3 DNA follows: TGTGCCAGCAGCTTAAAGGGCAACTCCTACGAGCAGTACTTC. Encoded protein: CASSLKGNSYEQYF. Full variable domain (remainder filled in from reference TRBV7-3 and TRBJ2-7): GAGVSQTPSNKVTEKGKYVELRCDPISGHTALYWYRQSLGQGPEFLIYFQGTGAADDSGLPNDRFFAVRPEGSVSTLKIQRTERGDSAVYLCASSLKGNSYEQYFGPGTRLTVT.

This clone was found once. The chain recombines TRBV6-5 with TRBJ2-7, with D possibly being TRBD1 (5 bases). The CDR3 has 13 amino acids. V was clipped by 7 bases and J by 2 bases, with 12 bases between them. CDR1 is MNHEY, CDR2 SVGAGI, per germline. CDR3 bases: TGTGCCAGCACCTCCAGGGCTACCTACGAGCAGTACTTC. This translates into CASTSRATYEQYF.

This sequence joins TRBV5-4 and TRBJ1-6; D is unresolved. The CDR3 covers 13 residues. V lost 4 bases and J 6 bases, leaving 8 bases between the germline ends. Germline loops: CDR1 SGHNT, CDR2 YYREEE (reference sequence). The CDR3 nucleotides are TGTGCCAGCAGCATCGGACGTAATTCACCCCTCCACTTT. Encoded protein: CASSIGRNSPLHF.

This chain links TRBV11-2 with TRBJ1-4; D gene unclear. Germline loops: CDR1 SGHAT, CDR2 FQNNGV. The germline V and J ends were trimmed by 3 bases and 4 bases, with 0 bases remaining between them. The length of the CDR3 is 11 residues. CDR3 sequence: CASSFNEKLFF. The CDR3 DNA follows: TGTGCCAGCAGCTTTAATGAAAAACTGTTTTTT.

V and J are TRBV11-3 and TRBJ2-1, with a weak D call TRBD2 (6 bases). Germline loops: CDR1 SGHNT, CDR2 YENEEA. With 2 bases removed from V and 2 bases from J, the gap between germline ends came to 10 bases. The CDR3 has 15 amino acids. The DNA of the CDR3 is TGTGCCAGCAGCTTAAGTGCGGGAACCTACAATGAGCAGTTCTTC. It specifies CASSLSAGTYNEQFF.

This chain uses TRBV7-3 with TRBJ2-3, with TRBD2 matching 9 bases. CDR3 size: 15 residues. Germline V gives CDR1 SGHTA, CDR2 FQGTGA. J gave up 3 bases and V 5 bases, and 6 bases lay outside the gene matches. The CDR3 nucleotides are TGTGCCAGCAGCCCAAGGCGGGAGGGGACAGATACGCAGTATTTT. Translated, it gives CASSPRREGTDTQYF.

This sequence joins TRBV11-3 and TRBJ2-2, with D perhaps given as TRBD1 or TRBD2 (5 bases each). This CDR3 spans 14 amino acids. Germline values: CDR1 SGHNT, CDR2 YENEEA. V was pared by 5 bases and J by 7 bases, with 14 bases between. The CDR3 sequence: CASSSLPRGGELFF. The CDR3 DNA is TGTGCCAGCAGCAGCCTACCGAGGGGCGGGGAGCTGTTTTTT. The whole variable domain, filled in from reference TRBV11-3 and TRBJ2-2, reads EAGVVQSPRYKIIEKKQPVAFWCNPISGHNTLYWYLQNLGQGPELLIRYENEEAVDDSQLPKDRFSAERLKGVDSTLKIQPAELGDSAVYLCASSSLPRGGELFFGEGSRLTVL.

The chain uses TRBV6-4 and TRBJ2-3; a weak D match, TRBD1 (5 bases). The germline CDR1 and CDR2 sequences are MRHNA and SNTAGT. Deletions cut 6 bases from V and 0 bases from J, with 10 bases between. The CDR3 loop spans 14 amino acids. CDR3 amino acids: CASRAGPSTDTQYF. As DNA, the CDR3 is TGTGCCAGCAGAGCAGGGCCTAGCACAGATACGCAGTATTTT.